These 26 T cell receptor beta chains came from one sample sequenced in a study of vaccination effects on CD4 cells after COVID-19. Culture lasted around eleven days before CD4+ T cell isolation. This person caught SARS-CoV-2 sometime from March to December 2020, and PCR testing confirmed the infection. As their vaccination, participants received two doses of either BNT162b2 or mRNA-1273. The protocol was immunoSEQ multiplex PCR, while the TCRdb copy is restricted to in-frame clones and leaves out a portion. The table lists tens of thousands of clones, over 60% of them singletons. Their antigen targets remain unknown. This specimen was CD4+ T cells from PBMCs cultured without peptide, taken after COVID-19 vaccination. The source of these receptors is a human donor who had a prior SARS-CoV-2 infection.

The rearrangement links TRBV9 to TRBJ1-1; D gene ambiguous. This CDR3 contains 16 residues. Germline assignment: CDR1 SGDLS and CDR2 YYNGEE. The V end was cut by 0 bases, the J end by 1 base, with 13 bases between. CDR3 coding DNA: TGTGCCAGCAGCGTAGCGCGGGCGCGGAAGAACACTGAAGCTTTCTTT. Its translation: CASSVARARKNTEAFF.

The chain carries TRBV18 and TRBJ2-5; 12 bases agree with TRBD1. The germline V gene has CDR1 KGHSH and CDR2 LQKENI. This CDR3 is built from 16 residues. V trimming: 4 bases; J trimming: 3 bases; junction bases outside the gene matches: 6. CDR3 nucleotide sequence: TGTGCCAGCTCACGAGCGGGGACAGGGGGCAAAGAGACCCAGTACTTC. This translates into CASSRAGTGGKETQYF.

V and J are TRBV6-5 and TRBJ2-3, with D hard to call. V lost 0 bases to trimming and J lost 4 bases, with 11 bases between them. The CDR3 covers 15 residues. The germline V gene has CDR1 MNHEY and CDR2 SVGAGI. In DNA, the CDR3 is TGTGCCAGCAGTTACTCCCCCACAGAATCAGATACGCAGTATTTT. This gives the protein CASSYSPTESDTQYF.

The chain uses TRBV30 and TRBJ2-5; the match to TRBD2 covers 9 bases. The CDR3 totals 13 residues. V shed 1 base and J 5 bases; nucleotides not matched to a gene: 2. The germline gives CDR1 GTSNPN, CDR2 SVGIG (reference sequence). The CDR3 DNA reads as TGTGCCTGGAGTGGTGGACTAGCGGAGACCCAGTACTTC. Translated, it gives CAWSGGLAETQYF.

The chain recombines TRBV7-9 with TRBJ1-2, with D uncertain. The CDR3 totals 14 residues. CDR1 and CDR2 (germline): SEHNR, FQNEAQ (reference sequence). The ends were cut back, 3 bases at V and 3 bases at J, with 11 bases in the middle. The CDR3 spells CASSFPTIYYGYTF. The CDR3 bases are TGTGCCAGCAGCTTCCCGACTATATACTATGGCTACACCTTC.

The chain uses TRBV5-1 and TRBJ2-5; D not resolved. The CDR3 covers 15 residues. V dropped 4 bases and J dropped 2 bases, with 15 bases sitting between them. Germline values: CDR1 SGHRS, CDR2 YFSETQ. As DNA, the CDR3 is TGCGCCAGCAGCCCGCAAGGCGTCTGGCAAGAGACCCAGTACTTC. Its translation: CASSPQGVWQETQYF.

V usage is TRBV4-3 and J usage is TRBJ1-3, with D perhaps TRBD1 (5 bases). There are 18 residues in the CDR3. V gave up 4 bases and J gave up 0 bases, with 19 bases separating them. CDR1 and CDR2 from the germline V gene are LGHNA and YSLEER. CDR3 loop: CASSREPHLTVSGNTIYF. The DNA for the CDR3 is TGCGCCAGCAGCCGCGAGCCGCATTTGACAGTCTCTGGAAACACCATATATTTT.

V is TRBV5-1 and J is TRBJ1-1; D is unresolved. Deletions cut 4 bases from V and 4 bases from J, with 14 bases between. CDR3 size: 14 residues. In germline, CDR1 is SGHRS, CDR2 YFSETQ. Written as DNA, the CDR3 is TGCGCCAGCAGCCTCTCGAGAGGGAGCACTGAAGCTTTCTTT. It encodes CASSLSRGSTEAFF.

This chain links TRBV7-8 with TRBJ1-1; no clear D. Trimming removed 5 bases from V and 5 bases from J, with 12 bases in between. The CDR3 loop spans 13 amino acids. CDR1 is SGHVS and CDR2 is FQNEAQ in the germline V gene. CDR3 sequence reads: CASSRERLTEAFF. In DNA form, the CDR3 reads TGTGCCAGCAGCCGAGAGAGGCTTACTGAAGCTTTCTTT.

The rearrangement joins TRBV9 to TRBJ1-2; 7 positions match TRBD1. CDR3 size: 15 residues. Germline V gives CDR1 SGDLS, CDR2 YYNGEE. After removal of 3 bases from V and 5 bases from J, the junction contained 10 bases not matched to a gene. This CDR3 reads CASSGAWDREYGYTF. For the CDR3, the DNA is TGTGCCAGCAGCGGGGCATGGGACAGAGAATATGGCTACACCTTC.

A single count supports this clone. The chain has TRBV6-5 and TRBJ2-7; a possible D gene is TRBD1 (6 bases). CDR1 is MNHEY, CDR2 SVGAGI, per germline. This CDR3 is 11 amino acids long. Trimming removed 6 bases from V and 6 bases from J, with 9 bases in between. The CDR3 DNA is TGTGCCAGCAGACAGGGCGGCGAGCAGTACTTC. Its protein product is CASRQGGEQYF.

V and J are TRBV5-1 and TRBJ1-1, with unresolved D. The CDR3 length is 15 residues. V lost 0 bases, J lost 4 bases, and 13 bases lay in between. Germline V gene data show CDR1 as SGHRS and CDR2 as YFSETQ. The CDR3 nucleotides are TGCGCCAGCAGCTTGGTCGCGGGATTGATCACTGAAGCTTTCTTT. Its protein product is CASSLVAGLITEAFF.

The chain is built from TRBV5-1 and TRBJ2-7, with 8 positions matching TRBD1. V dropped 2 bases and J dropped 7; count of bases not matched to a gene: 11. The CDR3 runs 15 residues. CDR1 and CDR2 from the germline V gene are SGHRS and YFSETQ. The chain's CDR3 is CASSFPTGGNREQYF. CDR3 DNA: TGCGCCAGCAGCTTCCCAACAGGGGGGAATCGGGAGCAGTACTTC.

The rearrangement links TRBV7-8 to TRBJ1-2; D is perhaps TRBD1 (6 bases). The CDR3 is 14 amino acids. Germline V gene sequence: CDR1 SGHVS, CDR2 FQNEAQ. V was cut by 1 base and J by 2 bases, with 8 bases left in between. The CDR3 DNA sequence: TGTGCCAGCAGCTTAGGACAGGCGAACTATGGCTACACCTTC. It specifies CASSLGQANYGYTF.

This chain joins TRBV4-1 and TRBJ2-1, with 8 bases fitting TRBD2. V was pared by 1 base and J by 1 base, with 9 bases of the junction left unmatched. CDR1 and CDR2 (germline): MGHRA, YSYEKL. This CDR3 region has 18 residues. The CDR3 protein is CASSQVVRTSLSYNEQFF. CDR3 DNA: TGCGCCAGCAGCCAAGTCGTCCGGACTAGCCTATCCTACAATGAGCAGTTCTTC.

The chain links TRBV24-1 to TRBJ2-5; D may correspond to TRBD1 or TRBD2 (5 bases each). V lost 4 bases and J 1 base, leaving 15 bases between the germline ends. Germline V gives CDR1 KGHDR, CDR2 SFDVKD. The CDR3 length is 16 residues. CDR3 region: CATSDPGSGTQETQYF. The CDR3 coding sequence is TGTGCCACCAGTGACCCTGGGTCCGGGACCCAAGAGACCCAGTACTTC.

The chain employs TRBV2 and TRBJ1-2; 11 bases fit TRBD1. The V and J ends lost 0 bases and 4 bases, in that order; junction bases with no gene match: 7. Germline V lookup: CDR1 SNHLY, CDR2 FYNNEI. This CDR3 is built from 17 residues. In nucleotides, the CDR3 is TGTGCCAGCAGTGAAGCGGTCCGGACAGGGGGCATCTATGGCTACACCTTC. Its protein is CASSEAVRTGGIYGYTF.

This clone was found a few times. V and J are TRBV18 and TRBJ2-1; 8 positions match TRBD2. This CDR3 has 16 residues. Per germline, CDR1 KGHSH and CDR2 LQKENI. With V trimmed by 3 bases and J by 1 base, 5 bases remained unmatched. CDR3 sequence: CASSPGTSGSYNEQFF. Here the CDR3 DNA reads TGTGCCAGCTCACCGGGAACTAGCGGATCCTACAATGAGCAGTTCTTC. The full variable domain, rest sourced from reference TRBV18 and TRBJ2-1, is NAGVMQNPRHLVRRRGQEARLRCSPMKGHSHVYWYRQLPEEGLKFMVYLQKENIIDESGMPKERFSAEFPKEGPSILRIQQVVRGDSAAYFCASSPGTSGSYNEQFFGPGTRLTVL.

The chain has TRBV18 and TRBJ2-7, with D uncertain. V was clipped by 2 bases and J by 1 base, with 9 bases between them. This CDR3 has 14 amino acids. Germline lookup yields CDR1 KGHSH and CDR2 LQKENI. The CDR3 protein is CASSPGLSSYEQYF. CDR3 in DNA: TGTGCCAGCTCACCAGGGTTATCATCCTACGAGCAGTACTTC.

J is TRBJ2-5 and V is TRBV18; TRBD2 matches at 13 bases. Germline-derived CDR1 and CDR2 are KGHSH and LQKENI. Losses at the gene ends were 4 bases for V and 5 bases for J; bases not matched to a gene: 7. The CDR3 is 16 amino acids. Here the CDR3 DNA reads TGTGCCAGCTCACGCGGACTAGCGGGAGTGTCGGAGACCCAGTACTTC. Encoded protein: CASSRGLAGVSETQYF.

CDR3 sequence reads: CASSLPFMLAANTGELFF. In nucleotides, the CDR3 is TGTGCCAGCAGCTTACCTTTCATGTTAGCAGCGAACACCGGGGAGCTGTTTTTT. This sequence joins TRBV5-8 and TRBJ2-2; D gene unclear. The V gene lost 2 bases and the J gene lost 0 bases, with 17 bases spanning the gap. The germline V gene encodes CDR1 SGHTS and CDR2 YDEGEE. This CDR3 comprises 18 residues.

The chain has TRBV18 and TRBJ1-1; possibly TRBD1 for D (6 bases). Trimming shortened V by 2 bases and J by 8 bases, and 21 bases separated the two germline ends. The CDR3 sequence is 16 residues long. Germline CDR1 is KGHSH and CDR2 is LQKENI. CDR3 bases: TGTGCCAGCTCACCAGGCGCTAGGGCAGGGGAAATGGAAGCTTTCTTT. Amino acids: CASSPGARAGEMEAFF.

This clone was observed a handful of times. The gene calls are TRBV5-8 and TRBJ2-3; D perhaps matches TRBD2 (6 bases). V gave up 2 bases and J gave up 4 bases, with 11 bases separating them. Germline V gives CDR1 SGHTS, CDR2 YDEGEE. The CDR3 length is 14 residues. The CDR3 loop is CASSFFSGADTQYF. The CDR3 DNA reads TGTGCCAGCAGCTTTTTCTCGGGAGCAGATACGCAGTATTTT.

This chain joins TRBV3-1 (or the pseudogene TRBV3-2) and TRBJ2-5; 10 bases align to TRBD2. CDR1 and CDR2 (germline): LGHDT, YNNKEL (reference sequence). The CDR3 contains 16 residues. Unmatched junction bases numbered 9, after V lost 4 bases and J lost 4 bases. DNA of the CDR3: TGTGCCAGCAGCCCAAACAGCGGGGGGGTAGCAGAGACCCAGTACTTC. This translates into CASSPNSGGVAETQYF.

The V gene is TRBV6-5, the J gene TRBJ1-5; tentatively, D is TRBD1 (5 bases). This CDR3 comprises 13 residues. Germline CDR1 reads MNHEY; CDR2 reads SVGAGI. The V and J ends lost 0 bases and 9 bases respectively, with 9 bases between them. CDR3 in amino acids: CASSYSGGGPQHF. CDR3 nucleotides: TGTGCCAGCAGTTACTCGGGGGGAGGGCCCCAGCATTTT.

V usage is TRBV6-2 or TRBV6-3 and J usage is TRBJ2-1, with D unresolved. CDR3 size: 14 residues. CDR1 and CDR2 (germline): MNHEY, SVGEGT. V was trimmed by 2 bases and J by 7 bases, leaving 12 bases between them. This chain's CDR3 is CASSYPTRVNEQFF. As DNA, the CDR3 is TGTGCCAGCAGTTACCCGACCCGGGTAAATGAGCAGTTCTTC.